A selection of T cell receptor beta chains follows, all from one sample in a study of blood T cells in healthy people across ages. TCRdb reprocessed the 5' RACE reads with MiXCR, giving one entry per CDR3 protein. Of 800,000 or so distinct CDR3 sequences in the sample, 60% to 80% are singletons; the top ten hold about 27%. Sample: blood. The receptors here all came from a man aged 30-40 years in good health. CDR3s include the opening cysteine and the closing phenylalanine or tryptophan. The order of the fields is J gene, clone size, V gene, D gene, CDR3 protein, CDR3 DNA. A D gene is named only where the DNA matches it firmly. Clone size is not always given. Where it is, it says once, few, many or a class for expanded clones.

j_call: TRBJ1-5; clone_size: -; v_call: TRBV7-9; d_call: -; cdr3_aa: CASSYDQGTTRNQPQHF; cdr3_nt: TGTGCCAGCAGTTACGATCAGGGCACCACTAGGAATCAGCCCCAGCATTTT
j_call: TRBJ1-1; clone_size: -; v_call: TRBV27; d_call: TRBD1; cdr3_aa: CASSSGQGATGAFF; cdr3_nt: TGTGCCAGCAGTTCGGGACAGGGGGCAACGGGAGCTTTCTTT
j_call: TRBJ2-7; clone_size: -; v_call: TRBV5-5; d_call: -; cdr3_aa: CASSLGPDRPYEQYF; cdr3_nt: TGTGCCAGCAGCTTGGGGCCGGATAGACCCTACGAGCAGTACTTC
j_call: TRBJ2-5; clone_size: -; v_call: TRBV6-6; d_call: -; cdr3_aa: CASSYPSPETQYF; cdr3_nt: TGTGCCAGCAGTTACCCCTCTCCAGAGACCCAGTACTTC
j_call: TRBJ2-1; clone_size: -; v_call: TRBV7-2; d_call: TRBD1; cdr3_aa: CASSLGQGVNNEQFF; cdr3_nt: TGTGCCAGCAGCCTCGGACAGGGGGTTAACAATGAGCAGTTCTTC
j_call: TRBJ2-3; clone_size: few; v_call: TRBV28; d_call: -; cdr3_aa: CASGARSQYF; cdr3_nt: TGTGCCAGCGGGGCTCGATCGCAGTATTTT
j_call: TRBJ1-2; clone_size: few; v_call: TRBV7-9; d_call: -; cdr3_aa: CASSKGPYGYTF; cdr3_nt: TGTGCCAGCAGCAAAGGACCTTATGGCTACACCTTC
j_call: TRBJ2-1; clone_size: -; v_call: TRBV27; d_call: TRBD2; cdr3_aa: CASSLIAGGRKQFF; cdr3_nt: TGTGCCAGCAGTTTGATAGCGGGGGGCCGAAAGCAGTTCTTC
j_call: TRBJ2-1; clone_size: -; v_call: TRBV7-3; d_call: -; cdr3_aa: CASSLRRRSSRSYNEQFF; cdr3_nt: TGTGCCAGCAGCTTACGCCGAAGGAGCAGCCGCTCCTACAATGAGCAGTTCTTC
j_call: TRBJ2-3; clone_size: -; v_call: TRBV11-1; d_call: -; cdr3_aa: CASSNGRPDTQYF; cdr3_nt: TGTGCCAGCAGCAACGGGCGCCCCGATACGCAGTATTTT
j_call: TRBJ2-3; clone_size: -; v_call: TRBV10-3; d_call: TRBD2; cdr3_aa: CAIRETSAVFTDTQYF; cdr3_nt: TGTGCCATCAGGGAGACTAGCGCCGTTTTCACAGATACGCAGTATTTT
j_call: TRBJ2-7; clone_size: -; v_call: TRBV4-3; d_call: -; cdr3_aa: CASSPEQVGREQYF; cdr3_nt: TGCGCCAGCAGCCCGGAGCAGGTTGGACGCGAGCAGTACTTC
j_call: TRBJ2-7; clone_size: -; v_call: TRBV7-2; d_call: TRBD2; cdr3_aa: CASSLTSGAYEQYF; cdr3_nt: TGTGCCAGCAGCTTAACTAGCGGGGCCTACGAGCAGTACTTC
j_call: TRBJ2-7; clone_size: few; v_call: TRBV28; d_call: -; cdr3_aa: CASRGFTGTYEQYF; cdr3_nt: TGTGCCAGCAGGGGCTTTACAGGGACCTACGAGCAGTACTTC
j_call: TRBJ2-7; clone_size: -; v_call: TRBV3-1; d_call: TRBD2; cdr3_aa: CASSQVVGGANEQYF; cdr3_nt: TGTGCCAGCAGCCAAGTTGTCGGGGGGGCAAATGAGCAGTACTTC
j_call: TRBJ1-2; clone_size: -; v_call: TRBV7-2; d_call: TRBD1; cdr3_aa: CASSSTGVYSYTF; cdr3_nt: TGTGCCAGCAGCTCGACAGGGGTTTATAGCTACACCTTC
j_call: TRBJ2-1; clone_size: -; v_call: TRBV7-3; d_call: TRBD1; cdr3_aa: CASSRRQGVHEQFF; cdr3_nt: TGTGCCAGCAGCAGACGACAGGGGGTCCATGAGCAGTTCTTC
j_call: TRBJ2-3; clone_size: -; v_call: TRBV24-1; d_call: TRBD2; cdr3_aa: CATVGGGTDTQYF; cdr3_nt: TGTGCCACCGTTGGCGGGGGGACAGATACGCAGTATTTT
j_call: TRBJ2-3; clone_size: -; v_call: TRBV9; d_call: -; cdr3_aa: CASSVPQGWADTQYF; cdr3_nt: TGTGCCAGCAGCGTACCCCAGGGGTGGGCAGATACGCAGTATTTT
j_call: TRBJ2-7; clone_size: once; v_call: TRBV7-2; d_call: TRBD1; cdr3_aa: CASSLSSGTGGTNEQYF; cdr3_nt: TGTGCCAGCAGCTTGAGCTCCGGGACAGGGGGGACCAACGAGCAGTACTTC
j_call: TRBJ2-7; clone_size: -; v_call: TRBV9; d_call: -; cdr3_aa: CASSVGAFPYEQYF; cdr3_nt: TGTGCCAGCAGCGTAGGGGCCTTCCCCTACGAGCAGTACTTC
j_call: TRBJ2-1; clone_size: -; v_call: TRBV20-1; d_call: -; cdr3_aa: CSARQGGNEQFF; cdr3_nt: TGCAGTGCTAGGCAGGGGGGCAATGAGCAGTTCTTC
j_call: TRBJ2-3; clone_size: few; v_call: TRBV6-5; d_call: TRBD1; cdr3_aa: CASSYSGRGQGDTQYF; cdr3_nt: TGTGCCAGCAGTTACTCAGGCAGGGGGCAGGGAGATACGCAGTATTTT
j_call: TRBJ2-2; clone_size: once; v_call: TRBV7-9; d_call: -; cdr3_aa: CASSPRQVPITGELFF; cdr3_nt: TGTGCCAGCAGCCCTCGACAAGTCCCAATCACCGGGGAGCTGTTTTTT
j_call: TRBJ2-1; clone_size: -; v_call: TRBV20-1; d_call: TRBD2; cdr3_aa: CSARLTSGGLPYNEQFF; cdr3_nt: TGCAGTGCTCGCCTCACAAGCGGGGGTCTCCCCTACAATGAGCAGTTCTTC
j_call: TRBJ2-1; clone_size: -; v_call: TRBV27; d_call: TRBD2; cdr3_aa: CASRSGGAHNEQFF; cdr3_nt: TGTGCCAGCAGAAGCGGGGGGGCCCACAATGAGCAGTTCTTC
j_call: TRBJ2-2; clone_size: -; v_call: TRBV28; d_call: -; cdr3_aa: CASNGNTGELFF; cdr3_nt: TGTGCCAGCAATGGTAACACCGGGGAGCTGTTTTTT
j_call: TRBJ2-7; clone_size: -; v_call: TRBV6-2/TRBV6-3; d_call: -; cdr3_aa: CASSSFGDVYF; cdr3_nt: TGTGCCAGCAGTTCGTTCGGGGACGTATACTTC
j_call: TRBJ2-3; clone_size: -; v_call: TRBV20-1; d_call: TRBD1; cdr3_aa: CSAREEGTGGTDTQYF; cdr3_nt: TGCAGTGCTAGAGAAGAGGGGACAGGGGGCACAGATACGCAGTATTTT
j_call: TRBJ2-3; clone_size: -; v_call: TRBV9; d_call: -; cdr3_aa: CASSVAGHTDTQYF; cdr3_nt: TGTGCCAGCAGCGTAGCCGGGCATACAGATACGCAGTATTTT
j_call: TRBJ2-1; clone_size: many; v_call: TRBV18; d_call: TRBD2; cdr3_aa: CASSPPPASGGSSYNEQFF; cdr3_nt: TGTGCCAGCTCACCCCCCCCGGCTAGCGGGGGGAGCTCCTACAATGAGCAGTTCTTC
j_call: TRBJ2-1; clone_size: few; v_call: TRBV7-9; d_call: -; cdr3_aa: CASSSGPKISNEQFF; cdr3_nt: TGTGCCAGCAGCTCCGGACCCAAAATCTCCAATGAGCAGTTCTTC
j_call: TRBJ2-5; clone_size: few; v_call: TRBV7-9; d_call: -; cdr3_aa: CASSSNLGPKYF; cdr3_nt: TGTGCCAGCAGCTCTAATCTGGGACCTAAGTACTTC
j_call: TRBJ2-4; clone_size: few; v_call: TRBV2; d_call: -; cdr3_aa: CASSKYATRDNIQYF; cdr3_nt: TGTGCCAGCAGTAAATACGCGACACGGGACAACATTCAGTACTTC
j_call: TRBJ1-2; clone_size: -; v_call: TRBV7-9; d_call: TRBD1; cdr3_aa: CASSIDRGRGYTF; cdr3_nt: TGTGCCAGCAGCATCGACAGGGGACGAGGCTACACCTTC
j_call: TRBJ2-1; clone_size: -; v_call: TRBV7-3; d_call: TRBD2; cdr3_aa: CASSLRGVAGGLKYNEQFF; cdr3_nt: TGTGCCAGCAGCTTAAGGGGGGTAGCGGGGGGATTAAAATACAATGAGCAGTTCTTC
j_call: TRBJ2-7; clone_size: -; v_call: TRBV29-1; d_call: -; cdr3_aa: CSVEGTTTYEQYF; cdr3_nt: TGCAGCGTTGAGGGGACAACTACCTACGAGCAGTACTTC
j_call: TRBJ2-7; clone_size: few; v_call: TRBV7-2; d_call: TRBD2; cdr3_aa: CASSYGGGANEQYF; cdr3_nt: TGTGCCAGCAGCTACGGCGGGGGGGCGAACGAGCAGTACTTC
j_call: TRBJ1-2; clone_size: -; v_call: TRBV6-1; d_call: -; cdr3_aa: CASSEGLHRGYTF; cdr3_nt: TGTGCCAGCAGTGAGGGGCTTCACAGGGGCTACACCTTC